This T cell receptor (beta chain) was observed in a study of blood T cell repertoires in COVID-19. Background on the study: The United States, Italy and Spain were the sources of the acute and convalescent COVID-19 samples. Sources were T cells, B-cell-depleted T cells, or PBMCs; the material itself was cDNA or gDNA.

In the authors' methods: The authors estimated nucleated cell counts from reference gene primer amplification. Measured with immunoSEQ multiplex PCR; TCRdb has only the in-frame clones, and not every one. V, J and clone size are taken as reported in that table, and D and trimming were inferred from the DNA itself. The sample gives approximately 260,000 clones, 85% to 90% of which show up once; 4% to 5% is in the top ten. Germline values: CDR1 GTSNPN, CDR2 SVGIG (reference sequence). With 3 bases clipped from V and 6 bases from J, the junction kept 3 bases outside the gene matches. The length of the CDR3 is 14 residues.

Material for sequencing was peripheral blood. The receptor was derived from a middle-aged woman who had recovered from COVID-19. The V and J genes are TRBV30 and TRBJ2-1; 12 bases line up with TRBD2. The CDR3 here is CAWSGLAGPNEQFF. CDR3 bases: TGTGCCTGGAGCGGACTAGCGGGACCCAATGAGCAGTTCTTC.